The 4 T cell receptor beta chains below come from one sample, sequenced in a study of Graves' ophthalmopathy and Graves' hyperthyroidism. Beta-chain TCR CDR3 regions were amplified from RNA transcripts. RT-PCR with HTBI primers came first, then second-round multiplex PCR. TCRdb processed the multiplex PCR reads anew with MiXCR; each CDR3 protein has one entry. The sample holds over a million distinct CDR3 sequences, about two fifths seen once. The sequenced material came from peripheral blood or thyroid tissue (not recorded which). These receptor sequences come from an adult man with Graves' hyperthyroidism.

A word on this clonotype: A much larger clone lies a single base off, so this may be a read error. V usage is TRBV10-3 and J usage is TRBJ2-7; 10 bases line up with TRBD1. From germline, CDR1 is ENHRY and CDR2 SYGVKD. The CDR3 totals 14 residues. V dropped 10 bases and J dropped 4; count of bases not matched to a gene: 10. CDR3 in amino acids: CANRGTGVVYEQYF. The CDR3 nucleotides are TGTGCCAACAGGGGGACAGGGGTTGTATACGAGCAGTACTTC.

The chain uses TRBV7-2 and TRBJ1-1, with 7 bases lining up with TRBD1. Germline lookup yields CDR1 SGHTA and CDR2 FQGNSA. CDR3 length equals 14 residues. V was clipped by 2 bases and J by 11 bases; unmatched bases: 11. The CDR3 here is CASSLIDRAPRAFF. CDR3 nucleotide sequence: TGTGCCAGCAGCTTAATAGACAGGGCCCCGAGGGCTTTCTTT.

Many counts were recorded for this clonotype. CDR3 DNA: TGTGCCAGCAGCTTGGGACCGAGGGGAACCGGGGAGCTGTTTTTT. This codes for CASSLGPRGTGELFF. This sequence joins TRBV11-1 and TRBJ2-2; D is tentatively TRBD1 or TRBD2 (5 bases each). Germline V CDR1 and CDR2: SGHAT, FQDESV (reference sequence). V was clipped by 3 bases and J by 5 bases, with 13 bases between them. This CDR3 is built from 15 residues. The variable domain in full, with the rest retrieved from reference TRBV11-1 and TRBJ2-2, is EAEVAQSPRYKITEKSQAVAFWCDPISGHATLYWYRQILGQGPELLVQFQDESVVDDSQLPKDRFSAERLKGVDSTLKIQPAELGDSAMYLCASSLGPRGTGELFFGEGSRLTVL.

Comment on this clonotype: This may stem from a read error, because a much larger clone lies one nucleotide away. The chain employs TRBV7-2 and TRBJ1-5; D is unresolved. This CDR3 contains 13 residues. CDR1 SGHTA and CDR2 FQGNSA come from the germline V gene. The CDR3 reads CANSLQIQEPQHF. The CDR3 DNA reads TGTGCCAACAGCTTACAGATCCAGGAGCCCCAGCATTTT. Drawing the rest from reference TRBV7-2 and TRBJ1-5, the complete variable domain is GAGVSQSPSNKVTEKGKDVELRCDPISGHTALYWYRQSLGQGLEFLIYFQGNSAPDKSGLPSDRFSAERTGGSVSTLTIQRTQQEDSAVYLCANSLQIQEPQHFGDGTRLSIL.